The 20 T cell receptor beta chains in this list originate from one sample, sequenced in a study of blood T cell repertoires in COVID-19 (dated by TCRdb to between 2020 and 2021). Receptors were amplified or captured by the immunoSEQ multiplex PCR assay. In its TCRdb copy, this immuneACCESS table keeps in-frame sequences only and misses some clones. Where compared with another copy, unresolved V genes explain less than half of these, and the others have no known cause. The sample yields around 150,000 clones; 75% to 85% were counted once. The top ten clonotypes cover 4.5% to 6% of the sample. Sequencing used peripheral blood. The source of these receptors is a woman in her forties or fifties with acute or convalescent COVID-19.

The gene calls are TRBV30 and TRBJ1-1; perhaps TRBD1 as D (6 bases). The CDR3 is 17 residues long. Trimming took 3 bases from V and 8 from J, leaving 28 bases between them. Germline CDR1 is GTSNPN and CDR2 is SVGIG (reference sequence). In DNA, the CDR3 is TGTGCCTGGAGCAAAGGAACCACGGAGGCAGGGGTTACGGAAGCTTTCTTT. This sequence encodes CAWSKGTTEAGVTEAFF. Full variable domain (missing parts from reference TRBV30 and TRBJ1-1): SQTIHQWPATLVQPVGSPLSLECTVEGTSNPNLYWYRQAAGRGLQLLFYSVGIGQISSEVPQNLSASRPQDRQFILSSKKLLLSDSGFYLCAWSKGTTEAGVTEAFFGQGTRLTVV.

This chain connects TRBV4-1 to TRBJ1-4; D is perhaps TRBD1 (6 bases). V was cut by 1 base and J by 4 bases, with 10 bases left in between. The germline CDR1 and CDR2 sequences are MGHRA and YSYEKL. CDR3 length equals 15 residues. CDR3 sequence: CASSQGGQYNEKLFF. The CDR3 DNA reads as TGCGCCAGCAGCCAAGGGGGACAATATAATGAAAAACTGTTTTTT.

The V gene is TRBV6-1, the J gene TRBJ2-2; weak D call: TRBD1 (6 bases). Germline loops: CDR1 MNHNS, CDR2 SASEGT. CDR3 length equals 15 residues. The ends were cut back, 2 bases at V and 5 bases at J, with 12 bases in the middle. CDR3 residues: CASSEWAGVTGELFF. The DNA of the CDR3 is TGTGCCAGCAGTGAATGGGCAGGGGTTACCGGGGAGCTGTTTTTT.

The sample holds one count of this clone. The chain couples TRBV28 to TRBJ2-7; D may be TRBD1 (9 bases). Germline values: CDR1 MDHEN, CDR2 SYDVKM. This CDR3 has 16 amino acids. Trimming took 6 bases from V and 1 from J, leaving 19 bases between them. CDR3 loop: CASRSGGQGGSYEQYF. CDR3 coding DNA: TGTGCCAGCAGAAGCGGGGGACAGGGAGGTTCCTACGAGCAGTACTTC.

The chain couples TRBV5-1 to TRBJ1-1; 12 nucleotides align to TRBD1. The length of the CDR3 is 16 residues. Trimming cost V 3 bases and J 5 bases; bases outside gene matches: 8. The V gene's germline CDR1 is SGHRS and CDR2 YFSETQ. The CDR3 region has the DNA TGCGCCAGCAGCTCCGCCGGGACAGGGGGCGGGACTGAAGCTTTCTTT. Amino acids: CASSSAGTGGGTEAFF.

In this sample, this clone turned up once. This chain links TRBV12-3 or TRBV12-4 with TRBJ2-1, with D perhaps TRBD1 (5 bases). The CDR3 loop spans 10 amino acids. V lost 4 bases, J lost 13 bases, and 8 bases lay in between. The CDR3 nucleotides read TGTGCCAGCAGTTCAGGGTTCCAGTTCTTC. Translating it yields CASSSGFQFF.

This clone showed up just a few times. The gene calls are TRBV5-5 and TRBJ1-1; D is uncertain. This CDR3 spans 14 amino acids. Germline lookup yields CDR1 SGHKS and CDR2 YYEKEE (reference sequence). Trimming removed 1 base at V and 5 bases at J, with 12 bases between. The CDR3 DNA reads as TGTGCCAGCAGCTTGTACAGACCGGGGACTGAAGCTTTCTTT. Its protein product is CASSLYRPGTEAFF. The whole variable domain, remainder taken from reference TRBV5-5 and TRBJ1-1, is DAGVTQSPTHLIKTRGQQVTLRCSPISGHKSVSWYQQVLGQGPQFIFQYYEKEERGRGNFPDRFSARQFPNYSSELNVNALLLGDSALYLCASSLYRPGTEAFFGQGTRLTVV.

V and J are TRBV18 and TRBJ2-7; tentatively, D is TRBD2 (7 bases). V lost 3 bases, J lost 3 bases, and 12 bases lay in between. Germline V gene lookup returns CDR1 KGHSH and CDR2 LQKENI. CDR3 size: 14 residues. Here the CDR3 reads CASSPAGAYYEQYF. CDR3 DNA sequence: TGTGCCAGCTCACCCGCGGGGGCCTACTACGAGCAGTACTTC.

The rearrangement joins TRBV11-2 to TRBJ1-1; D gene uncertain. Trimming took 1 base from V and 8 from J, leaving 8 bases between them. This CDR3 spans 12 amino acids. The germline CDR1 and CDR2 sequences are SGHAT and FQNNGV. The CDR3 is CASSLVETEAFF. Here the CDR3 DNA reads TGTGCCAGCAGCTTAGTAGAAACCGAAGCTTTCTTT. Filled out from reference TRBV11-2 and TRBJ1-1, the complete variable domain reads EAGVAQSPRYKIIEKRQSVAFWCNPISGHATLYWYQQILGQGPKLLIQFQNNGVVDDSQLPKDRFSAERLKGVDSTLKIQPAKLEDSAVYLCASSLVETEAFFGQGTRLTVV.

The chain's CDR3 is CASNLGTDSYNEQFF. CDR3 nucleotides: TGCGCCAGCAACCTGGGGACAGACTCCTACAATGAGCAGTTCTTC. The chain uses TRBV5-1 and TRBJ2-1; 7 nucleotides match TRBD1. CDR1 and CDR2 from the germline V gene are SGHRS and YFSETQ. V gave up 6 bases and J gave up 0 bases; unmatched junction bases: 6. This CDR3 spans 15 amino acids.

This chain connects TRBV20-1 to TRBJ2-1; D unresolved. V lost 1 base and J lost 6, with 4 bases in between. The CDR3 contains 11 residues. Germline V CDR1 and CDR2: DFQATT, SNEGSKA (reference sequence). The CDR3 here is CSARAVNEQFF. The DNA of the CDR3 is TGCAGTGCTAGAGCCGTCAATGAGCAGTTCTTC.

This chain joins TRBV11-1 and TRBJ1-2; D not resolved. With 1 base removed from V and 2 bases from J, the gap between germline ends came to 5 bases. Looked up from germline, CDR1 is SGHAT and CDR2 is FQDESV (reference sequence). CDR3 length: 13 amino acids. The CDR3 coding sequence is TGTGCCAGCAGCTTAGACGGGAACTATGGCTACACCTTC. This gives the protein CASSLDGNYGYTF.

The J gene is TRBJ2-3, the V gene TRBV2; 7 nucleotides align to TRBD1. The trim removed 5 bases at V and 1 base at J, leaving 9 bases unmatched. The CDR3 is 16 amino acids. Germline-derived CDR1 and CDR2 are SNHLY and FYNNEI. In DNA form, the CDR3 reads TGTGCCAGCAGTCCTAATCAGGGGGTCGGCACAGATACGCAGTATTTT. Protein product: CASSPNQGVGTDTQYF.

J is TRBJ1-1 and V is TRBV7-2, with TRBD1 identical over 9 bases. V lost 6 bases and J lost 3; bases outside the gene matches: 2. The V gene's germline CDR1 is SGHTA and CDR2 FQGNSA. The CDR3 has 13 residues. This chain's CDR3 is CASRRQGDTEAFF. In DNA form, the CDR3 reads TGTGCCAGCAGGAGACAGGGGGACACTGAAGCTTTCTTT.

This chain uses TRBV5-8 with TRBJ1-5; 7 bases map to TRBD1. After removal of 4 bases from V and 0 bases from J, the junction contained 7 bases not matched to a gene. The CDR3 has 16 amino acids. The germline CDR1 and CDR2 sequences are SGHTS and YDEGEE. CDR3: CASSEGTVYSNQPQHF. For the CDR3, the DNA is TGTGCCAGCAGCGAGGGGACAGTTTATAGCAATCAGCCCCAGCATTTT.

The V call is TRBV5-4, the J call TRBJ1-5; D is undetermined. CDR3 length: 13 residues. V lost 3 bases, J lost 4 bases, and 8 bases lay in between. Germline V gives CDR1 SGHNT, CDR2 YYREEE (reference sequence). The CDR3 reads CASSSESNQPQHF. In nucleotides, the CDR3 is TGTGCCAGCAGCTCGGAGTCAAATCAGCCCCAGCATTTT.

The CDR3 DNA is TGTGCCAGCAGCCAAGTTACGGGGAACACTGAAGCTTTCTTT. This encodes CASSQVTGNTEAFF. J is TRBJ1-1 and V is TRBV4-2, with D hard to call. The CDR3 loop spans 14 amino acids. CDR1 LGHNA and CDR2 YNFKEQ come from the germline V gene. Trimming removed 1 base at V and 1 base at J, with 7 bases between.

The rearrangement uses TRBV4-2 and TRBJ1-6, with unresolved D. Germline values: CDR1 LGHNA, CDR2 YNFKEQ. The CDR3 spans 14 residues. V lost 6 bases, J lost 7 bases, and 13 bases lay in between. The CDR3 DNA sequence: TGTGCCAGCAGGCTTGACGTACAGAATTCACCCCTCCACTTT. It specifies CASRLDVQNSPLHF.

The chain recombines TRBV7-3 with TRBJ2-1, with 7 bases identical to TRBD2. The CDR3 length is 15 residues. Germline CDR1 is SGHTA and CDR2 is FQGTGA. The V gene end was trimmed by 5 bases and the J gene end by 6 bases; junction bases not matched to a gene: 10. In DNA, the CDR3 is TGTGCCAGCAGCCCTGGAAGTGGCGGGAGCAATGAGCAGTTCTTC. This gives the protein CASSPGSGGSNEQFF.

The genes are TRBV27 and TRBJ1-5; perhaps TRBD1 as D (6 bases). Germline loops: CDR1 MNHEY, CDR2 SMNVEV (reference sequence). V lost 3 bases, J lost 3 bases, and 15 bases lay in between. The CDR3 has 16 amino acids. The CDR3 is CASSLGGTTYNQPQHF. For the CDR3, the DNA is TGTGCCAGCAGTTTGGGAGGGACAACCTACAATCAGCCCCAGCATTTT.